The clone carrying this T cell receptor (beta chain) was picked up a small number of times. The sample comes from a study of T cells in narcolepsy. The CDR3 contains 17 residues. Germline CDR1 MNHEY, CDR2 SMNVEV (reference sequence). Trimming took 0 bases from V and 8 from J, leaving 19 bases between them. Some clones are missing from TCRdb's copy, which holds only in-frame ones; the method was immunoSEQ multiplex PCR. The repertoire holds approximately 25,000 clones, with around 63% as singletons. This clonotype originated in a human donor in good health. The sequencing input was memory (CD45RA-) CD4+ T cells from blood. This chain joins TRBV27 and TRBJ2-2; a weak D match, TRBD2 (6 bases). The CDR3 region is CASSLSRTGEKLGELFF. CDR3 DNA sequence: TGTGCCAGCAGTTTATCGAGGACGGGAGAAAAGCTGGGGGAGCTGTTTTTT.